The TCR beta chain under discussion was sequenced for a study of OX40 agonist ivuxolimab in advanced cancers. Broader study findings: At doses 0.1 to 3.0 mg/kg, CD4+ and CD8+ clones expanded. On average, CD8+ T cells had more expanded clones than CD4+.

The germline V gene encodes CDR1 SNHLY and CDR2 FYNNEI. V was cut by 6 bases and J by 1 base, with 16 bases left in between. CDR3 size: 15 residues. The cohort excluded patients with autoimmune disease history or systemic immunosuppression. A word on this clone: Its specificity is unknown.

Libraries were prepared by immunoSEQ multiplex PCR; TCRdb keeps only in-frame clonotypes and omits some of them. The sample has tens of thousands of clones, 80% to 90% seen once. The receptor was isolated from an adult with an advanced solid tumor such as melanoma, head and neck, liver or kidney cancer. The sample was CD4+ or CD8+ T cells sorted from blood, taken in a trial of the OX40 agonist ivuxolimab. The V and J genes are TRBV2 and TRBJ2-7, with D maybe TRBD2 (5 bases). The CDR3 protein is CASRGERTSSYEQYF. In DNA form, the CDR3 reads TGTGCCAGCAGGGGAGAGCGGACTTCATCCTACGAGCAGTACTTC.